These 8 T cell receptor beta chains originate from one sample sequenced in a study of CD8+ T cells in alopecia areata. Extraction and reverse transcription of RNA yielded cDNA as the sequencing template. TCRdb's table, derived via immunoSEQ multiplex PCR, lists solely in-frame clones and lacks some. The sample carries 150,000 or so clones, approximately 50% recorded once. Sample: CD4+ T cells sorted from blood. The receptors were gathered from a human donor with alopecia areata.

Here the CDR3 DNA reads TGTGCCAGCTCACCCCAGACGGAGGCGGACACTGAAGCTTTCTTT. As protein: CASSPQTEADTEAFF. The chain recombines TRBV18 with TRBJ1-1, with unresolved D. Looked up from germline, CDR1 is KGHSH and CDR2 is LQKENI. This CDR3 is built from 15 residues. V lost 3 bases and J 3 bases, leaving 14 bases between the germline ends.

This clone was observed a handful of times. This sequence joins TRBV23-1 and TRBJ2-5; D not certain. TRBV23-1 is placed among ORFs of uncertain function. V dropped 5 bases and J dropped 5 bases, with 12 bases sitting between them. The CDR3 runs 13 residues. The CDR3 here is CASSWRIWETQYF. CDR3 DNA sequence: TGCGCCAGCAGTTGGCGGATCTGGGAGACCCAGTACTTC.

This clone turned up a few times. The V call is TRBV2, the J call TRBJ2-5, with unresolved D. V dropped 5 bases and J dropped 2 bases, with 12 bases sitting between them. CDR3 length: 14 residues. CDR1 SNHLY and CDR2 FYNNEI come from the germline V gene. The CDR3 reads CASSIGSPQETQYF. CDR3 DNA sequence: TGTGCCAGCAGTATCGGGTCCCCACAAGAGACCCAGTACTTC.

CDR3 sequence (DNA): TGTGCCTGGAGCGTAGGGCAGGGGCAACAGCCCCAGCATTTT. Encoded protein: CAWSVGQGQQPQHF. The V call is TRBV30, the J call TRBJ1-5; a possible D gene is TRBD1 (6 bases). Per germline, CDR1 GTSNPN and CDR2 SVGIG (reference sequence). There are 14 residues in the CDR3. Deletions cut 3 bases from V and 7 bases from J, with 16 bases between.

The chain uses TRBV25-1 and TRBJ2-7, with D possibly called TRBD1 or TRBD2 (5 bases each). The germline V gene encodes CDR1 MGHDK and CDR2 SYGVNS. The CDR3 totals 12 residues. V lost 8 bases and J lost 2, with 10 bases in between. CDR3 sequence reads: CASRDGPYEQYF. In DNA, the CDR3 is TGTGCCAGCCGGGACGGACCCTACGAGCAGTACTTC.

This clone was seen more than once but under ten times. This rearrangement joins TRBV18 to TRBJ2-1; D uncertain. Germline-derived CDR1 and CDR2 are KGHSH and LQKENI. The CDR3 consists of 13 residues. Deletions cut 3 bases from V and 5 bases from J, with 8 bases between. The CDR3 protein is CASSPSTHNEQFF. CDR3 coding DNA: TGTGCCAGCTCACCGTCGACTCACAATGAGCAGTTCTTC. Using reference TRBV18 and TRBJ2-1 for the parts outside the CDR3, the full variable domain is NAGVMQNPRHLVRRRGQEARLRCSPMKGHSHVYWYRQLPEEGLKFMVYLQKENIIDESGMPKERFSAEFPKEGPSILRIQQVVRGDSAAYFCASSPSTHNEQFFGPGTRLTVL.

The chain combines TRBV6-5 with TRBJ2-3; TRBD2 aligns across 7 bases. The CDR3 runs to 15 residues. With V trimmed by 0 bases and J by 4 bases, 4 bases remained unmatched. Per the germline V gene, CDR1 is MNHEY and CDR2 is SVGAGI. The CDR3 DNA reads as TGTGCCAGCAGTTACTCGGAGGGAGGGGCAGATACGCAGTATTTT. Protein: CASSYSEGGADTQYF.

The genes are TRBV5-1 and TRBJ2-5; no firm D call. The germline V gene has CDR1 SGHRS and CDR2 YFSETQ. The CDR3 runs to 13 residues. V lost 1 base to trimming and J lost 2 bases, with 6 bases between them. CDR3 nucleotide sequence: TGCGCCAGCAGCTTGTTGTATCAAGAGACCCAGTACTTC. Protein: CASSLLYQETQYF.